Listed below are T cell receptor beta chains from one sample, sequenced in a study of blood T cell repertoires in COVID-19. Sequenced by immunoSEQ multiplex PCR; TCRdb stores in-frame clones only, minus some. The repertoire holds fewer than 110,000 clones, 84% seen once, with around 4.2% in the top ten. Input material: peripheral blood. The source is a human donor in a cohort sampled during active COVID-19. The CDR3 runs from the conserved cysteine through the conserved F or W. D genes are given only for firm matches. The size field is filled for only some rows; it gives once, few, many or a size class.

d_call,v_call,clone_size,j_call,cdr3_aa,cdr3_nt
TRBD2,TRBV7-2,NA,TRBJ2-3,CASRKELAGTDTQYF,TGTGCCAGCAGGAAAGAGCTAGCGGGCACAGATACGCAGTATTTT
TRBD2,TRBV2,NA,TRBJ2-1,CASRGLAGVNNEQFF,TGTGCCAGCAGGGGACTAGCGGGAGTTAACAATGAGCAGTTCTTC
NA,TRBV2,NA,TRBJ2-2,CASSGGRVGTGELFF,TGTGCCAGCAGTGGCGGGCGCGTAGGCACCGGGGAGCTGTTTTTT
TRBD1,TRBV24-1,NA,TRBJ1-5,CATSETGNQPQHF,TGTGCCACCAGTGAGACAGGGAATCAGCCCCAGCATTTT
TRBD2,TRBV27,NA,TRBJ2-7,CASSFGLAAAVQYF,TGTGCCAGCAGTTTTGGACTAGCGGCCGCGGTGCAGTACTTC
TRBD2,TRBV7-7,NA,TRBJ2-3,CASSPGLAGGGDTQYF,TGTGCTAGCAGTCCTGGACTAGCGGGAGGAGGAGATACGCAGTATTTT
NA,TRBV6-2/TRBV6-3,NA,TRBJ1-5,CASSYSGTYPSQPQHF,TGTGCCAGCAGTTACTCCGGGACTTACCCCAGTCAGCCCCAGCATTTT
NA,TRBV4-2,NA,TRBJ1-1,CASSQIPTAMNTEAFF,TGTGCCAGCAGCCAAATACCGACAGCTATGAACACTGAAGCTTTCTTT
TRBD1,TRBV19,NA,TRBJ2-7,CASSTQGAGNEQYF,TGTGCCAGTAGTACCCAGGGGGCAGGGAACGAGCAGTACTTC
NA,TRBV4-3,once,TRBJ2-6,CASSQDIPLWSSGANVLTF,TGCGCCAGCAGCCAAGATATTCCCCTATGGAGCTCTGGGGCCAACGTCCTGACTTTC
TRBD2,TRBV11-1,NA,TRBJ2-5,CASSAGTSRETQYF,TGTGCCAGCAGCGCTGGGACTAGCAGGGAGACCCAGTACTTC
TRBD2,TRBV11-2,NA,TRBJ2-7,CASSSFWREEYEQYF,TGTGCCAGCAGCTCCTTCTGGCGGGAGGAATACGAGCAGTACTTC
TRBD2,TRBV5-1,NA,TRBJ2-2,CASSFLAGATGELFF,TGCGCCAGCAGCTTCTTAGCGGGAGCTACCGGGGAGCTGTTTTTT
NA,TRBV5-4,NA,TRBJ1-1,CASSLTGMNTEAFF,TGTGCCAGCAGCTTGACGGGTATGAACACTGAAGCTTTCTTT
TRBD1,TRBV7-2,NA,TRBJ1-4,CASSLEVGTGKFF,TGTGCCAGCAGCTTAGAAGTCGGGACAGGGAAGTTTTTT
TRBD1,TRBV5-1,once,TRBJ1-4,CASSLGRQGGNEKLFF,TGCGCCAGCAGCTTGGGACGACAGGGTGGGAATGAAAAACTGTTTTTT
NA,TRBV25-1,once,TRBJ2-4,CASSEAGSGAKNIQYF,TGTGCCAGCAGTGAAGCCGGGTCTGGGGCCAAAAACATTCAGTACTTC
NA,TRBV4-1,NA,TRBJ2-3,CASSQLAMTDTQYF,TGCGCCAGCAGCCAACTAGCGATGACAGATACGCAGTATTTT
NA,TRBV6-6,few,TRBJ1-5,CASSYSSGGSNQPQHF,TGTGCCAGCAGTTACTCTTCCGGTGGTAGCAATCAGCCCCAGCATTTT
NA,TRBV19,NA,TRBJ2-3,CACNGRDGTDTQYF,TGTGCCTGCAACGGGCGGGACGGCACAGATACGCAGTATTTT
NA,TRBV5-6,NA,TRBJ2-1,CASSSYPESSYNEQFF,TGTGCCAGCAGCTCCTACCCCGAGAGCTCCTACAATGAGCAGTTCTTC
NA,TRBV20-1,NA,TRBJ2-3,CSAPQDTQYF,TGCAGTGCCCCCCAGGATACGCAGTATTTT
TRBD2,TRBV3-1/TRBV3-2,NA,TRBJ2-2,CASSLSGIGTGELFF,TGTGCCAGCAGCCTTAGCGGGATCGGCACCGGGGAGCTGTTTTTT
NA,TRBV5-5,NA,TRBJ1-4,CASSFFSEKLFF,TGTGCCAGCAGCTTCTTTTCTGAAAAACTGTTTTTT
TRBD1,TRBV5-4,NA,TRBJ1-1,CASSLADRVMNTEAFF,TGTGCCAGCAGCTTGGCAGACAGGGTTATGAACACTGAAGCTTTCTTT
NA,TRBV10-3,NA,TRBJ2-5,CAISESVLETQYF,TGTGCCATCAGTGAGTCTGTTCTAGAGACCCAGTACTTC
NA,TRBV30,NA,TRBJ1-1,CAWSVVSLNTEAFF,TGTGCCTGGAGTGTCGTATCGTTGAACACTGAAGCTTTCTTT
NA,TRBV27,NA,TRBJ2-7,CASRTRDTFF,TGTGCCAGCAGGACCCGGGACACTTTCTTC
NA,TRBV6-1,NA,TRBJ1-1,CASSEIRRNTEAFF,TGTGCCAGCAGTGAAATTAGGAGAAACACTGAAGCTTTCTTT
NA,TRBV7-9,NA,TRBJ2-2,CASRRTGNTGELFF,TGTGCCAGCAGGCGTACAGGGAACACCGGGGAGCTGTTTTTT
NA,TRBV10-3,NA,TRBJ2-7,CAISEPGYEQYF,TGTGCCATCAGTGAACCAGGGTACGAGCAGTACTTC
NA,TRBV7-2,NA,TRBJ2-7,CASSLVPLTPQGHEQYF,TGTGCCAGCAGCTTAGTTCCCCTGACCCCACAGGGCCACGAGCAGTACTTC
NA,TRBV9,NA,TRBJ2-5,CASSVSVLQETQYF,TGTGCCAGCAGCGTCTCCGTTCTCCAAGAGACCCAGTACTTC
NA,TRBV2,few,TRBJ1-2,CASEQEWNYGYTF,TGTGCCAGTGAGCAAGAATGGAACTATGGCTACACCTTC
NA,TRBV7-2,few,TRBJ2-7,CASSLQGGYEQYF,TGTGCCAGCAGCCTACAGGGTGGGTACGAGCAGTACTTC
NA,TRBV27,NA,TRBJ1-1,CASSIIPRRAFF,TGTGCCAGCAGTATCATCCCAAGGAGGGCTTTCTTT
TRBD2,TRBV13,NA,TRBJ2-5,CASSLDGAGGPNGETQYF,TGTGCCAGCAGCTTAGACGGGGCGGGAGGGCCAAATGGAGAGACCCAGTACTTC
NA,TRBV5-6,NA,TRBJ2-1,CASSWRVAASYNEQFF,TGTGCCAGCAGCTGGCGGGTAGCGGCTTCCTACAATGAGCAGTTCTTC
TRBD1,TRBV19,NA,TRBJ2-1,CASSGQGQLSYNEQFF,TGTGCCAGTAGTGGCCAGGGACAGCTCTCCTACAATGAGCAGTTCTTC
NA,TRBV15,few,TRBJ1-2,CATSIGREVGYTF,TGTGCCACCAGCATAGGGAGGGAAGTTGGCTACACCTTC
TRBD1,TRBV5-4,NA,TRBJ1-2,CASSTGQELIYGYTF,TGTGCCAGCAGCACTGGACAGGAGCTGATCTATGGCTACACCTTC
NA,TRBV2,NA,TRBJ1-2,CASSQGNYGYTF,TGTGCCAGTTCTCAGGGGAACTATGGCTACACCTTC
TRBD1,TRBV28,few,TRBJ1-2,CASSLRGQGMRYGYTF,TGTGCCAGCAGTTTAAGGGGACAGGGGATGAGATATGGCTACACCTTC